This T cell receptor (beta chain) was observed in a study of brain T cells in children with intractable seizures. Some clones are missing from TCRdb's copy, which holds only in-frame ones; the method was immunoSEQ multiplex PCR. There are 110,000 or so clones in the sample; 94% occur only once, and around 4% lies in the top ten. The V gene lost 0 bases and the J gene lost 4 bases, with 8 bases spanning the gap. CDR1 SGDLS and CDR2 YYNGEE come from the germline V gene. The CDR3 contains 15 residues. At least one anti-epileptic drug was given before surgery. This sequence was found in a boy under two years old with hemimegalencephaly and intractable seizures. This rearrangement joins TRBV9 to TRBJ1-6; TRBD1 might be the D (5 bases). Specimen: peripheral blood, collected at surgery. This CDR3 is CASSVGGHYNSPLHF. The CDR3 bases are TGTGCCAGCAGCGTAGGTGGACATTATAATTCACCCCTCCACTTT.